The clone carrying this T cell receptor (beta chain) was seen a handful of times. Antigen unknown. The data were obtained in a study of T-cell reconstitution after alpha-beta-depleted transplantation in children. The CDR3 has 16 residues. J was trimmed by 1 base and V by 5 bases; bases with no gene match: 7. Looked up from germline, CDR1 is SEHNR and CDR2 is FQNEAQ (reference sequence). Study-level findings and limits: Surviving recipient T cells and thymic progenitors accounted for the high day-60 TCRbeta diversity observed in some patients. Several hundred expanded graft clones reportedly were the source of alpha-beta T cells about two months after transplant.

TCRbeta library preparation incorporated unique molecular identifiers. TCRdb passed the PCR reads through MiXCR, listing each CDR3 protein once. This table holds 610,000 or so distinct CDR3 sequences, 27% found once. The material was PBMCs, obtained before TCRalphabeta/CD19-depleted stem cell transplant. The gene calls are TRBV7-9 and TRBJ1-3, with 8 bases lining up with TRBD1. This receptor was identified in a boy in the first two years of life with Wiskott-Aldrich syndrome, due to receive a stem cell transplant. The CDR3 region is CASSPRTGWSGNTIYF. The CDR3, as DNA: TGTGCCAGCAGCCCCAGGACAGGGTGGTCTGGAAACACCATATATTTT.